This is a list of T cell receptor beta chains from one sample in a study of circulating and synovial CD4+ cells in juvenile arthritis. The method was immunoSEQ multiplex PCR; TCRdb's version includes in-frame clones alone and lacks a portion of them. The sample yields around 17,000 clones, around nine tenths seen once. The sample taken for sequencing was CD4+ T cells from blood. Receptors were obtained from a human donor with juvenile idiopathic arthritis. Both conserved end residues are part of each CDR3. The D gene is left open where the match is weak. Rows may omit the clone size; those that give it use once, few, many or a size class.

J | size | V | D | CDR3 | DNA
TRBJ2-6 | - | TRBV29-1 | TRBD1 | CSARQGASGANVLTF | TGCAGCGCCCGACAGGGGGCGTCAGGGGCCAACGTCCTGACTTTC
TRBJ2-3 | - | TRBV7-6 | TRBD2 | CASSLLAGDTDTQYF | TGTGCCAGCAGCTTACTAGCGGGAGACACAGATACGCAGTATTTT
TRBJ2-2 | - | TRBV10-3 | - | CAIRTSSSTGELFF | TGTGCCATCAGGACTAGTTCGAGCACCGGGGAGCTGTTTTTT
TRBJ2-7 | - | TRBV7-9 | TRBD2 | CASSWTSGPYEQYF | TGTGCCAGCAGCTGGACTAGCGGGCCCTACGAGCAGTACTTC
TRBJ2-7 | - | TRBV27 | TRBD1 | CASSFLGGAEQYF | TGTGCCAGCAGTTTTTTAGGGGGCGCCGAGCAGTACTTC
TRBJ2-7 | - | TRBV13 | - | CASSLDGIMREQYF | TGTGCCAGCAGCTTAGACGGGATTATGAGAGAGCAGTACTTC
TRBJ1-1 | - | TRBV6-4 | - | CASSDSHLNTEAFF | TGTGCCAGCAGTGACTCACATTTGAACACTGAAGCTTTCTTT
TRBJ2-3 | - | TRBV7-2 | - | CASRLRERGTDTQYF | TGTGCCAGCAGACTTCGGGAGAGGGGCACAGATACGCAGTATTTT
TRBJ1-2 | few | TRBV19 | TRBD1 | CASTVGQGRYGYTF | TGTGCCAGTACCGTAGGACAGGGCAGATATGGCTACACCTTC
TRBJ2-1 | - | TRBV18 | TRBD1 | CASSSGTGSYNEQFF | TGTGCCAGCTCATCCGGGACAGGTTCCTACAATGAGCAGTTCTTC
TRBJ2-3 | - | TRBV10-3 | - | CAISDDTGRITDTQYF | TGTGCCATCAGTGATGATACAGGGCGAATAACAGATACGCAGTATTTT
TRBJ1-4 | - | TRBV27 | - | CASSWGGGEPEKLFF | TGTGCCAGCAGCTGGGGTGGGGGCGAGCCCGAAAAACTGTTTTTT
TRBJ1-1 | - | TRBV29-1 | TRBD1 | CSVELTTGGKTEAFF | TGCAGCGTTGAACTAACGACAGGGGGCAAAACTGAAGCTTTCTTT
TRBJ1-2 | - | TRBV7-6 | - | CASSLQAGDGYTF | TGTGCCAGCAGCTTACAGGCAGGGGATGGCTACACCTTC
TRBJ2-5 | - | TRBV11-1 | TRBD2 | CASSSGLAGGGQETQYF | TGTGCCAGCAGCTCGGGACTAGCGGGAGGAGGGCAAGAGACCCAGTACTTC
TRBJ1-2 | - | TRBV27 | - | CASSRAGKNGYTF | TGTGCCAGCAGTAGGGCAGGGAAAAATGGCTACACCTTC
TRBJ1-3 | - | TRBV9 | - | CASSVGGHLSGNTIYF | TGTGCCAGCAGCGTAGGGGGACACCTCTCTGGAAACACCATATATTTT
TRBJ1-3 | - | TRBV27 | TRBD1 | CASSWTGGSRNTIYF | TGTGCCAGCAGTTGGACAGGGGGCTCACGAAACACCATATATTTT
TRBJ2-5 | once | TRBV18 | - | CASSPLIPQGQETQYF | TGTGCCAGCTCACCACTTATCCCACAGGGCCAAGAGACCCAGTACTTC
TRBJ1-2 | - | TRBV6-1 | - | CASRDPEVVSYTF | TGTGCCAGCAGGGACCCGGAGGTCGTAAGCTACACCTTC
TRBJ2-2 | - | TRBV7-6 | TRBD1 | CASTLARTGNTGELFF | TGTGCCAGCACCCTCGCTCGGACAGGGAACACCGGGGAGCTGTTTTTT
TRBJ1-2 | - | TRBV7-2 | - | CASSPAGVWGYTF | TGTGCCAGCAGCCCCGCCGGGGTATGGGGCTACACCTTC
TRBJ1-5 | - | TRBV7-9 | - | CASSQGFGESNQPQHF | TGTGCCAGCAGCCAGGGGTTTGGCGAGAGCAATCAGCCCCAGCATTTT
TRBJ2-7 | - | TRBV30 | - | CAWRTGYYEQYF | TGTGCCTGGAGAACCGGGTACTACGAGCAGTACTTC
TRBJ2-3 | - | TRBV4-1 | - | CASSQDRVTDTQYF | TGCGCCAGCAGCCAAGATCGAGTCACAGATACGCAGTATTTT
TRBJ2-3 | - | TRBV27 | TRBD2 | CASSPRGLAGAGATDTQYF | TGTGCCAGCTCCCCGCGGGGGCTAGCGGGAGCAGGGGCCACAGATACGCAGTATTTT
TRBJ1-2 | once | TRBV12-2 | - | CASRRQASYGYTF | TGTGCAAGTCGTCGACAGGCTAGCTATGGCTACACCTTC
TRBJ1-1 | - | TRBV7-9 | TRBD1 | CASSLVDRGDAFF | TGTGCCAGCAGCTTGGTGGACAGGGGGGACGCTTTCTTT
TRBJ2-1 | - | TRBV6-4 | TRBD2 | CASRGTSGRGEQFF | TGTGCCAGCAGGGGGACTAGCGGGAGGGGTGAGCAGTTCTTC
TRBJ2-1 | - | TRBV4-3 | TRBD2 | CASSQETSGNEQFF | TGCGCCAGCAGCCAAGAAACTAGCGGTAATGAGCAGTTCTTC
TRBJ2-7 | - | TRBV25-1 | - | CASSQTGLSSYEQYF | TGTGCCAGCAGCCAGACAGGCTTGAGCTCCTACGAGCAGTACTTC
TRBJ2-4 | - | TRBV30 | - | CAWSVAGAKNIQYF | TGTGCCTGGAGTGTCGCGGGGGCGAAAAACATTCAGTACTTC
TRBJ1-1 | once | TRBV5-6 | TRBD1 | CAGGDRSFPEAFF | TGTGCCGGCGGGGACAGGTCGTTCCCTGAAGCTTTCTTT
TRBJ1-1 | - | TRBV7-2 | TRBD1 | CASSLRAGGTEAFF | TGTGCCAGCAGCTTACGCGCAGGGGGCACTGAAGCTTTCTTT
TRBJ1-5 | - | TRBV30 | - | CAWRRSGDSNQPQHF | TGTGCCTGGAGGAGGTCAGGGGATAGCAATCAGCCCCAGCATTTT
TRBJ2-3 | - | TRBV2 | - | CASSVSNPLDTQYF | TGTGCCAGCAGTGTTAGCAATCCACTAGATACGCAGTATTTT
TRBJ2-1 | - | TRBV10-3 | TRBD2 | CAISYRTSGSHEQFF | TGTGCCATCAGCTACAGGACTAGCGGGAGCCATGAGCAGTTCTTC
TRBJ2-3 | - | TRBV27 | TRBD2 | CASRIRPGLAADTQYF | TGTGCCAGCAGGATTAGGCCGGGACTAGCAGCAGATACGCAGTATTTT
TRBJ2-7 | - | TRBV5-6 | - | CASSLYRSSYEQYF | TGTGCCAGCAGCTTGTACAGAAGCTCCTACGAGCAGTACTTC
TRBJ2-3 | - | TRBV18 | TRBD2 | CASSLIEAGVTYGDTQYF | TGTGCCAGCTCACTCATAGAAGCGGGAGTAACCTATGGAGATACGCAGTATTTT
TRBJ2-3 | - | TRBV4-1 | TRBD2 | CASSHFKRETPDTQYF | TGCGCCAGCAGCCATTTCAAGCGGGAGACCCCAGATACGCAGTATTTT
TRBJ2-3 | - | TRBV29-1 | - | CSAERGASPDTQYF | TGCAGCGCCGAACGGGGGGCGAGCCCAGATACGCAGTATTTT
TRBJ1-1 | - | TRBV9 | - | CASSVDQNTEAFF | TGTGCCAGCAGCGTAGATCAGAACACTGAAGCTTTCTTT
TRBJ1-6 | - | TRBV5-1 | TRBD1 | CASSRRGTANSPLHF | TGCGCCAGCAGCCGCCGGGGGACAGCCAATTCCCCCCTCCACTTT
TRBJ1-5 | - | TRBV28 | TRBD1 | CASSSRDRGHPGQPQHF | TGTGCCAGCAGTTCCCGGGACAGGGGGCACCCAGGGCAGCCCCAGCATTTT
TRBJ1-2 | - | TRBV6-6 | TRBD1 | CASSDEDRGPDGYTF | TGTGCCAGCAGTGACGAGGACAGGGGCCCGGATGGCTACACCTTC
TRBJ1-4 | once | TRBV7-6 | TRBD1 | CASSPRNAGQGKKLFF | TGTGCCAGCAGCCCGCGTAACGCTGGACAGGGTAAAAAACTGTTTTTT
TRBJ2-7 | - | TRBV7-2 | TRBD2 | CASSRGRGSIAYEQYF | TGTGCCAGCAGCCGGGGCCGCGGGAGTATCGCCTACGAGCAGTACTTC